This T cell receptor (beta chain) is from a study of blood T cell repertoires in COVID-19. Produced via immunoSEQ multiplex PCR; TCRdb's table is partial and in-frame only. The sample holds hundreds of thousands of clones, roughly 86% seen once. V shed 5 bases and J 3 bases; nucleotides not matched to a gene: 6. The CDR3 runs to 16 residues. Germline values: CDR1 SGHTA, CDR2 FQGNSA. Sequencing was performed on PBMCs or T cells enriched from blood (not recorded which). The clonotype originates from a woman between 18 and 30 years old who had recovered from COVID-19. The J gene is TRBJ2-3, the V gene TRBV7-2, with 12 positions matching TRBD2. CDR3 nucleotide sequence: TGTGCCAGCAGCCTAGGACTAGCGGGACCGACAGATACGCAGTATTTT. This gives the protein CASSLGLAGPTDTQYF.